The source of this TCR beta chain is a study of blood T cell repertoires in COVID-19 (dated by TCRdb to about 2020). Concerning the study at large: Samples covering the acute and convalescent phases of COVID-19 were provided by collaborators in the United States, Italy and Spain. The sample metadata nearly always contained a de-identified subject ID, COVID-19 status, age in years and sex. Samples came from the ongoing ImmuneRACE study (first 160 participants) plus 1,254 subjects from 6 global collaborators. A freely available public database, intended as a resource for researchers studying the immune response to SARS-CoV-2, is where the repertoires were released. Where available, HLA class I and class II types were taken from metadata supplied by the sample provider and were not determined by assay-based typing. The dataset comprised deeply sampled blood TCRbeta repertoires from subjects exposed to, actively infected with, or recovered from COVID-19. The prospective study material was composed of cDNA or gDNA derived from T cells, B-cell-depleted T cells, or PBMCs.

TCRbeta CDR3 regions were amplified from genomic DNA by means of the immunoSEQ Assay, a bias-controlled multiplex PCR. From the authors' description of their analysis: The number of nucleated cells in each sample was estimated from the amplification of reference gene primers within the assay. Sequence reads were collapsed and filtered to measure the absolute abundance of every unique TCRbeta CDR3 rearrangement. For each sample, productive Simpson clonality was calculated as the square root of Simpson's diversity index over productive rearrangements. TCRdb re-hosts the immuneACCESS table, in-frame sequences only. Its copies lack some clones; in the studies checked, an unresolved V gene accounts for under half of them, and the cause for the rest is not known. From that table come the V and J calls and clone size; the DNA was used to work out D and trimming. The sample data list about 250,000 clones, and roughly four fifths of these were observed just once. Of the sample, under 5% is held by the ten largest clones.

Collaborating institutions collected whole blood in K2EDTA tubes following their own protocols. For TCRbeta analysis, collaborators shipped samples as frozen whole blood, isolated PBMCs, or DNA extracted from either of those sample types. The CDR3 runs 16 residues from the cysteine to the phenylalanine. Just CDR3 DNA is preserved here, 48 bases in frame from base 1. According to the germline V gene, CDR1 reads MDHEN and CDR2 reads SYDVKM. Here V drops 4 bases and J drops 5 bases, and the junction holds 9 bases not matched to any gene. To note about this clone: Its antigen target is currently unknown. One base away there is no much larger clone; base qualities are not given.

What the study reported, not specific to this receptor: The quantity of clinical and demographic metadata differed by source and by participant and was supplied without curation.

This TCR was sampled from a man aged 45 to 65 with active or convalescent COVID-19. The source material was peripheral blood. The chain employs TRBV28 and TRBJ2-2; 8 central nucleotides agree with TRBD1. DNA sequence: TGTGCCAGCAGTTATCCCGGGACAGGTCGAACCGGGGAGCTGTTTTTT. Its translation reads: CASSYPGTGRTGELFF.